The clone carrying this T cell receptor beta chain was detected many times. Germline lookup yields CDR1 SGHTA and CDR2 FQGNSA. The V gene end was trimmed by 1 base and the J gene end by 2 bases; junction bases not matched to a gene: 2. The CDR3 runs 16 residues. A 10-nucleotide random UMI tagged transcripts in template-switch 5'RACE cDNA synthesis. TCRdb independently ran MiXCR on the 5' RACE reads; one entry per CDR3 protein. The sample holds 49,000 or so distinct CDR3 sequences; 4.5% are singletons and the top ten take approximately 5.7%. The entry originates in a study of neurological immune-mediated disorders.

Sequencing was performed on PBMCs. This chain connects TRBV7-2 to TRBJ1-2; 12 bases agree with TRBD1. This TCR was sampled from a woman aged 60-75 years with multiple sclerosis. This CDR3 reads CASSLGGQGANYGYTF. The CDR3 DNA reads TGTGCCAGCAGCTTAGGGGGACAGGGGGCAAACTATGGCTACACCTTC.